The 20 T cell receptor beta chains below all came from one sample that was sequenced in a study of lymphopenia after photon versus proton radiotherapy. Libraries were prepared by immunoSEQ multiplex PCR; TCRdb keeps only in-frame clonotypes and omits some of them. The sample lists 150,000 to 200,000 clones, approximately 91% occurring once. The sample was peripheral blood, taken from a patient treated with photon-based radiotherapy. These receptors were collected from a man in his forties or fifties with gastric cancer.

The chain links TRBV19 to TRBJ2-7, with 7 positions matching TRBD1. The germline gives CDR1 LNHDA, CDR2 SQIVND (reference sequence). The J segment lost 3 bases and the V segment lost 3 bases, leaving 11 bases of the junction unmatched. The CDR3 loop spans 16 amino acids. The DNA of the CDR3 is TGTGCCAGTAGTATGAACCCCGGGACAGCACTCTACGAGCAGTACTTC. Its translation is CASSMNPGTALYEQYF.

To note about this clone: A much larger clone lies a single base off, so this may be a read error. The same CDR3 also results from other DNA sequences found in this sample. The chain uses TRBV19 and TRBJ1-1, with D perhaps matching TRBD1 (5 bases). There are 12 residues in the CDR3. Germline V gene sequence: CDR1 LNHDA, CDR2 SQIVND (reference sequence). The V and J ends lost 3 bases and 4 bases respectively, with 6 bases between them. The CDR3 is CASSMGGTEAFF. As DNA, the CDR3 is TGTGCCAGTAGTATGGGGGGCACTGAAGCTTTCTTT. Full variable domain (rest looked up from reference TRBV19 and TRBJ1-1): DGGITQSPKYLFRKEGQNVTLSCEQNLNHDAMYWYRQDPGQGLRLIYYSQIVNDFQKGDIAEGYSVSREKKESFPLTVTSAQKNPTAFYLCASSMGGTEAFFGQGTRLTVV.

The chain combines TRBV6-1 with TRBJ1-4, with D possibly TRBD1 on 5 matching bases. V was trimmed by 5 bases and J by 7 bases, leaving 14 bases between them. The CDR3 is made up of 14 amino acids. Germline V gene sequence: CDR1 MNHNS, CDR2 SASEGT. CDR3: CASSQLGVGEKLFF. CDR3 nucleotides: TGTGCCAGCAGTCAGCTGGGGGTTGGTGAAAAACTGTTTTTT.

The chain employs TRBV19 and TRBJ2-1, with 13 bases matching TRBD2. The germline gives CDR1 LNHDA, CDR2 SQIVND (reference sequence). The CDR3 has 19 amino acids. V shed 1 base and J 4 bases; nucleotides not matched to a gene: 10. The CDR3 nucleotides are TGTGCCAGTAGTATAGGGACTAGCGGGAGCTCCCTACCTTACAATGAGCAGTTCTTC. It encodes CASSIGTSGSSLPYNEQFF.

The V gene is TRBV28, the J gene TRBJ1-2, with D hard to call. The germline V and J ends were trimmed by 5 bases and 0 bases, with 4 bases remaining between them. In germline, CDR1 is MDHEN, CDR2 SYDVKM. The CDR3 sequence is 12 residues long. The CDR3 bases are TGTGCCAGCAGTGCACCTAACTATGGCTACACCTTC. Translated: CASSAPNYGYTF.

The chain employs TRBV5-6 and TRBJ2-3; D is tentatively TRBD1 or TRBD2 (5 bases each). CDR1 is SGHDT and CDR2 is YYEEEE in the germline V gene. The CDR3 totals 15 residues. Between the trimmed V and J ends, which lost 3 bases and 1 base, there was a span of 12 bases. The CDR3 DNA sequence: TGTGCCAGCAGCTCCACTAGAGGGGGCACAGATACGCAGTATTTT. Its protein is CASSSTRGGTDTQYF.

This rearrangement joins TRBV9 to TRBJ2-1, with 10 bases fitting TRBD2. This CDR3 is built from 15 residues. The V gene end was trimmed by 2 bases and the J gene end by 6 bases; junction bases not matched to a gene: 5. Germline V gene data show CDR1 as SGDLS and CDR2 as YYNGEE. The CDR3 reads CASSVASGRFNEQFF. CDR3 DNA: TGTGCCAGCAGCGTGGCTAGCGGGAGATTCAATGAGCAGTTCTTC.

CDR3 loop: CASSVGGGNTDTQYF. CDR3 bases: TGTGCCAGCAGTGTGGGCGGGGGGAACACAGATACGCAGTATTTT. The gene calls are TRBV2 and TRBJ2-3; 8 bases are shared with TRBD2. The CDR3 covers 15 residues. With V trimmed by 4 bases and J by 2 bases, 5 bases remained unmatched. CDR1 and CDR2 (germline): SNHLY, FYNNEI.

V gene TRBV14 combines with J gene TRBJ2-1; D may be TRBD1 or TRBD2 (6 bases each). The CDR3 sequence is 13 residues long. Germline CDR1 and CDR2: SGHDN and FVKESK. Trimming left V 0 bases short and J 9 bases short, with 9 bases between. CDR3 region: CASSQEGGLEQFF. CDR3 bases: TGTGCCAGCAGCCAAGAAGGGGGGCTTGAGCAGTTCTTC.

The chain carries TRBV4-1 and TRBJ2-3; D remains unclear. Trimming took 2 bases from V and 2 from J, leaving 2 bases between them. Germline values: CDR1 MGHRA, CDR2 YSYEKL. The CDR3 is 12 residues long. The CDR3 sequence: CASSQITDTQYF. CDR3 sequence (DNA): TGCGCCAGCAGCCAAATCACAGATACGCAGTATTTT.

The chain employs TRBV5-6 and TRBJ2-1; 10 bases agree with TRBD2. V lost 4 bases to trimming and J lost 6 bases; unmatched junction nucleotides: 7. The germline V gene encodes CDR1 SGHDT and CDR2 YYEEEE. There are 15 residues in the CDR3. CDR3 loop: CASSPISGRPNEQFF. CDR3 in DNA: TGTGCCAGCAGCCCCATTAGCGGGAGGCCCAATGAGCAGTTCTTC.

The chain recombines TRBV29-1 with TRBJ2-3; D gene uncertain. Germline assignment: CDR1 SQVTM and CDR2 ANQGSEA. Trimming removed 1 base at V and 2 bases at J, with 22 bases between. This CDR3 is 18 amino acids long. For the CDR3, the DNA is TGCAGCGTTGAAGGATCTAGGCGGACCTTAGGAGTCACAGATACGCAGTATTTT. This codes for CSVEGSRRTLGVTDTQYF.

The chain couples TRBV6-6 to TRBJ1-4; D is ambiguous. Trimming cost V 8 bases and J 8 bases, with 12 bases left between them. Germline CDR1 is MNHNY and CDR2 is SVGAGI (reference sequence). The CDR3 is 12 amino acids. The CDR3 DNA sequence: TGTGCCAGCGGAAGATGGGAGGAAAAACTGTTTTTT. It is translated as CASGRWEEKLFF.

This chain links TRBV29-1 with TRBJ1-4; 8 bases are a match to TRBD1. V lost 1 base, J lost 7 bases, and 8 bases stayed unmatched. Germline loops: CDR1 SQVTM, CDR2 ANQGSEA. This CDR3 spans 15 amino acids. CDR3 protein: CSVEGTGGIGEKLFF. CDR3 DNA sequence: TGCAGCGTTGAAGGAACAGGGGGAATAGGTGAAAAACTGTTTTTT.

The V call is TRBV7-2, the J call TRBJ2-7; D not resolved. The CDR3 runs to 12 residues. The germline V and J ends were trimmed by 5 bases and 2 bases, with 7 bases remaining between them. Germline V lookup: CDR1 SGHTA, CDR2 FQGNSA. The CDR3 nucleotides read TGTGCCAGCAGCCTAGGAGCCTACGAGCAGTACTTC. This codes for CASSLGAYEQYF. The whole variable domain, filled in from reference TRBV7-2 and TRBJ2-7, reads GAGVSQSPSNKVTEKGKDVELRCDPISGHTALYWYRQSLGQGLEFLIYFQGNSAPDKSGLPSDRFSAERTGGSVSTLTIQRTQQEDSAVYLCASSLGAYEQYFGPGTRLTVT.

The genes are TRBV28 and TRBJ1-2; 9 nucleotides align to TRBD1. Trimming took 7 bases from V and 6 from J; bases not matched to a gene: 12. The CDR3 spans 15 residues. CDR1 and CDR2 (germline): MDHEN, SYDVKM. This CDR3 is CASTPAGTGGNGYTF. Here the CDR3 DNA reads TGTGCCAGCACCCCTGCGGGCACAGGGGGCAATGGCTACACCTTC.

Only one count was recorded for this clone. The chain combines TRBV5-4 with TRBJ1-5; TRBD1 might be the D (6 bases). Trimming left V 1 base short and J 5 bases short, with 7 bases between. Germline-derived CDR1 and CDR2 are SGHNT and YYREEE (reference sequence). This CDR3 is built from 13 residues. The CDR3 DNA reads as TGTGCCAGCAGCTTGTCAGGGGATCAGCCCCAGCATTTT. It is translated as CASSLSGDQPQHF.

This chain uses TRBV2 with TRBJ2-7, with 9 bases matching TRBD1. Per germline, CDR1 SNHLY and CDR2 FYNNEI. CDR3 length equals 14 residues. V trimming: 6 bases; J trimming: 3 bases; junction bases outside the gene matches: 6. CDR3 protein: CASSNRDRDYEQYF. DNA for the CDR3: TGTGCCAGCAGCAACCGGGACAGGGACTACGAGCAGTACTTC.

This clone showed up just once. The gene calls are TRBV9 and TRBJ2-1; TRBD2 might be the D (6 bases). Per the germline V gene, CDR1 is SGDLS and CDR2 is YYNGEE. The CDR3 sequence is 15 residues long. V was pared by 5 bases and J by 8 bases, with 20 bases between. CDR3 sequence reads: CASSYGSSSLDEQFF. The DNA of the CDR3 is TGTGCCAGCAGTTACGGGAGTTCGAGTCTCGATGAGCAGTTCTTC.

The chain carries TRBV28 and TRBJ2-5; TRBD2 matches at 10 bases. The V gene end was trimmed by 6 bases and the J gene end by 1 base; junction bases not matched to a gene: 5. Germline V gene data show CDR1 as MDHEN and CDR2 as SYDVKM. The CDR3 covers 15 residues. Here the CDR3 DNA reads TGTGCCAGCAGCGGAGCGGGGGGGGGCCAAGAGACCCAGTACTTC. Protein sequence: CASSGAGGGQETQYF. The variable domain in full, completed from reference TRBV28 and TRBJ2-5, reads DVKVTQSSRYLVKRTGEKVFLECVQDMDHENMFWYRQDPGLGLRLIYFSYDVKMKEKGDIPEGYSVSREKKERFSLILESASTNQTSMYLCASSGAGGGQETQYFGPGTRLLVL.